This entry lists 29 T cell receptor beta chains sequenced from one sample in a study of blood T cell repertoires in COVID-19. Clones were read by immunoSEQ multiplex PCR, and TCRdb kept only the in-frame ones, dropping some. Counted here are tens of thousands of clones, approximately 80% occurring once; the ten biggest clones make up 25%. The sample was peripheral blood. The receptors stem from a human donor in a cohort sampled during active COVID-19.

This chain links TRBV30 with TRBJ2-4; the D gene is possibly TRBD1 (6 bases). This CDR3 region has 15 residues. Per germline, CDR1 GTSNPN and CDR2 SVGIG (reference sequence). Trimming took 1 base from V and 2 from J, leaving 12 bases between them. For the CDR3, the DNA is TGTGCCTGGAGTGCTCAGGGGTTTTCCAAAAACATTCAGTACTTC. It is translated as CAWSAQGFSKNIQYF.

This chain links TRBV7-2 with TRBJ1-2; a weak D match, TRBD1 (5 bases). CDR3 length: 12 amino acids. Trimming removed 1 base from V and 7 bases from J, with 7 bases in between. Germline assignment: CDR1 SGHTA and CDR2 FQGNSA. CDR3 in DNA: TGTGCCAGCAGCTTAGGGGGGGGTGGCTACACCTTC. Protein sequence: CASSLGGGGYTF.

The genes are TRBV4-1 and TRBJ2-7; D possibly corresponds to TRBD2 (5 bases). Trimming cost V 4 bases and J 2 bases, with 15 bases left between them. Germline lookup yields CDR1 MGHRA and CDR2 YSYEKL. The CDR3 extends over 15 amino acids. The CDR3 protein is CASSLRGESPYEQYF. The CDR3 region has the DNA TGCGCCAGCAGCCTCCGTGGGGAGTCGCCCTACGAGCAGTACTTC.

V usage is TRBV30 and J usage is TRBJ2-1; maybe TRBD2 (6 bases). The CDR3 extends over 11 amino acids. Germline CDR1 reads GTSNPN; CDR2 reads SVGIG (reference sequence). V was shortened by 5 bases and J by 12 bases, with 14 bases between the two germline ends. This CDR3 is CAWGGLTTQFF. In nucleotides, the CDR3 is TGTGCCTGGGGGGGACTTACGACGCAGTTCTTC.

This clone was seen a handful of times. The V and J genes are TRBV11-3 and TRBJ1-1; 9 bases align to TRBD1. Trimming took 0 bases from V and 9 from J; bases not matched to a gene: 8. CDR3 length: 15 residues. CDR1 is SGHNT, CDR2 YENEEA, per germline. The CDR3 DNA follows: TGTGCCAGCAGCTTAGATCTCAGGGACAGGGCGAAAGCTTTCTTT. It specifies CASSLDLRDRAKAFF.

The chain has TRBV18 and TRBJ1-1; D gene unclear. The CDR3 loop spans 14 amino acids. V was shortened by 3 bases and J by 7 bases, with 15 bases between the two germline ends. In germline, CDR1 is KGHSH, CDR2 LQKENI. CDR3 DNA: TGTGCCAGCTCACCTTTGGACTCCTACGGTGAAGCTTTCTTT. Amino acid sequence: CASSPLDSYGEAFF. Variable domain in full (rest from reference TRBV18 and TRBJ1-1): NAGVMQNPRHLVRRRGQEARLRCSPMKGHSHVYWYRQLPEEGLKFMVYLQKENIIDESGMPKERFSAEFPKEGPSILRIQQVVRGDSAAYFCASSPLDSYGEAFFGQGTRLTVV.

In its sample, this clone was seen a few times. The chain joins TRBV19 to TRBJ1-3, with D perhaps matching TRBD1 (5 bases). Per the germline V gene, CDR1 is LNHDA and CDR2 is SQIVND (reference sequence). This CDR3 is 15 amino acids long. V lost 7 bases and J 0 bases, leaving 13 bases between the germline ends. CDR3 DNA sequence: TGTGCCAGTAAGAGCGCGGGGCACTCTGGAAACACCATATATTTT. Its translation is CASKSAGHSGNTIYF.

This clone was seen many times. This chain uses TRBV5-6 with TRBJ1-6, with D unresolved. Germline assignment: CDR1 SGHDT and CDR2 YYEEEE. This CDR3 is 14 amino acids long. Trimming shortened V by 4 bases and J by 10 bases, and 15 bases separated the two germline ends. The DNA for the CDR3 is TGTGCCAGCAGCCACGTTACCCACGGGTCACCCCTCCACTTT. Residues: CASSHVTHGSPLHF.

This clone was observed a few times. The CDR3 loop reads CASSLARETYGYTF. The CDR3, as DNA: TGTGCCAGCAGCTTGGCCCGGGAGACCTATGGCTACACCTTC. The rearrangement links TRBV5-4 to TRBJ1-2; D call uncertain. Germline CDR1 reads SGHNT; CDR2 reads YYREEE (reference sequence). The CDR3 sequence is 14 residues long. V was trimmed by 0 bases and J by 4 bases, leaving 10 bases between them.

This clone has only one observation. The rearrangement uses TRBV24-1 and TRBJ1-5; TRBD1 agrees at 9 bases. Germline lookup yields CDR1 KGHDR and CDR2 SFDVKD. This CDR3 has 17 residues. V gave up 0 bases and J gave up 1 base; unmatched junction bases: 3. The CDR3 nucleotides read TGTGCCACCAGTGATTTGTGGGACAGGGAGAGCAATCAGCCCCAGCATTTT. Protein: CATSDLWDRESNQPQHF.

This chain links TRBV19 with TRBJ2-1; 10 bases match TRBD2. Germline CDR1 is LNHDA and CDR2 is SQIVND (reference sequence). Trimming took 5 bases from V and 7 from J; bases not matched to a gene: 5. CDR3 size: 14 residues. DNA of the CDR3: TGTGCCAGTAGTGGGGGACTAGCGTTAAATGAGCAGTTCTTC. Translation gives CASSGGLALNEQFF.

The sample holds many counts of this clone. V and J are TRBV4-1 and TRBJ1-1; 9 bases agree with TRBD1. The CDR3 sequence is 13 residues long. Germline V gives CDR1 MGHRA, CDR2 YSYEKL. With V trimmed by 4 bases and J by 5 bases, 2 bases remained unmatched. The CDR3 is CASSRTGETEAFF. The DNA of the CDR3 is TGCGCCAGCAGCCGGACAGGGGAAACTGAAGCTTTCTTT.

CDR3 in DNA: TGTGCCAGCAGTTTCTCTACGACAGGGGGAATACGAGATCAGTACTTC. It yields the protein CASSFSTTGGIRDQYF. The rearrangement joins TRBV6-5 to TRBJ2-7; TRBD1 agrees at 9 bases. The CDR3 extends over 16 amino acids. V shed 4 bases and J 10 bases; nucleotides not matched to a gene: 17. Germline V CDR1 and CDR2: MNHEY, SVGAGI.

The chain combines TRBV14 with TRBJ1-2, with D possibly matching TRBD1 (6 bases). Germline CDR1 and CDR2: SGHDN and FVKESK. The CDR3 extends over 13 amino acids. V lost 4 bases and J 8 bases, leaving 14 bases between the germline ends. The CDR3 DNA follows: TGTGCCAGCAGCCCAAGATCAGGGGACGGCTACACCTTC. Protein: CASSPRSGDGYTF.

J is TRBJ1-4 and V is TRBV7-9; D is possibly TRBD1 (5 bases). Germline V gene sequence: CDR1 SEHNR, CDR2 FQNEAQ (reference sequence). This CDR3 region has 14 residues. V was trimmed by 5 bases and J by 7 bases, leaving 14 bases between them. The CDR3 coding sequence is TGTGCCAGCAGCCCAGGGTCAATTGGTGAAAAACTGTTTTTT. Amino acids: CASSPGSIGEKLFF. The whole variable domain, remainder taken from reference TRBV7-9 and TRBJ1-4, is DTGVSQNPRHKITKRGQNVTFRCDPISEHNRLYWYRQTLGQGPEFLTYFQNEAQLEKSRLLSDRFSAERPKGSFSTLEIQRTEQGDSAMYLCASSPGSIGEKLFFGSGTQLSVL.

The gene calls are TRBV10-3 and TRBJ2-1, with a tentative D call TRBD2 (5 bases). CDR3 length: 12 amino acids. Germline values: CDR1 ENHRY, CDR2 SYGVKD. V dropped 10 bases and J dropped 7 bases, with 14 bases sitting between them. Written as DNA, the CDR3 is TGTGCCACTGGTAGAGGGCAGAATGAGCAGTTCTTC. Amino acid sequence: CATGRGQNEQFF.

V is TRBV7-2 and J is TRBJ1-1; a weak D match, TRBD1 (5 bases). The CDR3 contains 14 residues. V lost 3 bases to trimming and J lost 3 bases, with 11 bases between them. The germline V gene has CDR1 SGHTA and CDR2 FQGNSA. The CDR3 loop is CASSFTGGHTEAFF. Here the CDR3 DNA reads TGTGCCAGCAGCTTCACAGGAGGGCACACTGAAGCTTTCTTT.

DNA for the CDR3: TGCGCCAGCATCCTGGGCCCATACGAGCAGTACTTC. It encodes CASILGPYEQYF. The J gene is TRBJ2-7, the V gene TRBV10-1; D remains unclear. The germline V and J ends were trimmed by 7 bases and 4 bases, with 11 bases remaining between them. This CDR3 contains 12 residues. Germline V gene data show CDR1 as WNHNN and CDR2 as SYGVQD (reference sequence).

The rearrangement joins TRBV4-1 to TRBJ1-5, with D possibly TRBD1 on 6 matching bases. CDR3 size: 15 residues. V lost 1 base and J lost 2, with 9 bases in between. CDR1 MGHRA and CDR2 YSYEKL come from the germline V gene. Here the CDR3 reads CASSQVDSRNQPQHF. CDR3 nucleotide sequence: TGCGCCAGCAGCCAAGTGGACAGCCGCAATCAGCCCCAGCATTTT.

The chain recombines TRBV5-1 with TRBJ1-1; maybe TRBD1 (5 bases). The germline gives CDR1 SGHRS, CDR2 YFSETQ. The CDR3 has 14 amino acids. Trimming left V 5 bases short and J 4 bases short, with 15 bases between. The CDR3 region has the DNA TGCGCCAGCAGTTTCATCACAGGACCCACTGAAGCTTTCTTT. It yields the protein CASSFITGPTEAFF.

The genes are TRBV5-1 and TRBJ2-5; 8 nucleotides align to TRBD1. Looked up from germline, CDR1 is SGHRS and CDR2 is YFSETQ. V dropped 4 bases and J dropped 3; count of bases not matched to a gene: 2. The CDR3 extends over 13 amino acids. The CDR3 region has the DNA TGCGCCAGCAGCATGGACAGGGAAGAGACCCAGTACTTC. As protein: CASSMDREETQYF.

The chain joins TRBV19 to TRBJ2-1, with TRBD2 as a possible D gene (6 bases). Germline V gene data show CDR1 as LNHDA and CDR2 as SQIVND (reference sequence). V was trimmed by 4 bases and J by 5 bases, leaving 18 bases between them. This CDR3 spans 16 amino acids. The CDR3 region is CASSRIRDLNNNEQFF. Here the CDR3 DNA reads TGTGCCAGTAGTAGAATCCGGGACTTAAATAACAATGAGCAGTTCTTC.

As for this clone: This specimen includes other DNA sequences encoding the same CDR3. The V and J genes are TRBV15 and TRBJ1-2; 9 nucleotides line up with TRBD1. The germline V gene has CDR1 LNHNV and CDR2 YYDKDF (reference sequence). CDR3 length: 15 amino acids. Unmatched junction bases numbered 4, after V lost 5 bases and J lost 0 bases. CDR3 in DNA: TGTGCCACCAGCCGGGACAGGGTAGCTAACTATGGCTACACCTTC. Translated: CATSRDRVANYGYTF.

This chain joins TRBV5-1 and TRBJ1-6; D not certain. CDR1 SGHRS and CDR2 YFSETQ come from the germline V gene. With 0 bases removed from V and 13 bases from J, the gap between germline ends came to 8 bases. The CDR3 loop spans 12 amino acids. The CDR3 reads CASSLGAFPLHF. The CDR3 DNA reads TGCGCCAGCAGCTTGGGAGCTTTTCCCCTCCACTTT. Drawing the rest from reference TRBV5-1 and TRBJ1-6, the complete variable domain is KAGVTQTPRYLIKTRGQQVTLSCSPISGHRSVSWYQQTPGQGLQFLFEYFSETQRNKGNFPGRFSGRQFSNSRSEMNVSTLELGDSALYLCASSLGAFPLHFGNGTRLTVT.

This clone was seen a handful of times. This sequence joins TRBV4-1 and TRBJ1-1; 7 bases are shared with TRBD1. V lost 0 bases to trimming and J lost 8 bases; unmatched junction nucleotides: 3. Germline CDR1 reads MGHRA; CDR2 reads YSYEKL. This CDR3 has 13 residues. CDR3 sequence: CASSQDYRGEAFF. DNA for the CDR3: TGCGCCAGCAGCCAAGATTACAGGGGCGAAGCTTTCTTT.

V is TRBV9 and J is TRBJ2-3; D is unclear. The germline V and J ends were trimmed by 4 bases and 8 bases, with 17 bases remaining between them. Germline CDR1 is SGDLS and CDR2 is YYNGEE. The CDR3 sequence is 14 residues long. The CDR3 DNA follows: TGTGCCAGCAGCCGGCTTGGTGCGTCGGGTACGCAGTATTTT. Translating it yields CASSRLGASGTQYF.

This clone has only one observation. The chain employs TRBV5-6 and TRBJ1-2; possible D gene TRBD1, 5 bases. The CDR3 covers 14 residues. Between the trimmed V and J ends, which lost 1 base and 3 bases, there was a span of 10 bases. Germline assignment: CDR1 SGHDT and CDR2 YYEEEE. The chain's CDR3 is CASSLLTGDYGYTF. The CDR3 coding sequence is TGTGCCAGCAGCTTGCTCACAGGTGACTATGGCTACACCTTC.

The V gene is TRBV5-4, the J gene TRBJ2-7; TRBD1 agrees at 7 bases. The CDR3 contains 13 residues. Unmatched junction bases numbered 2, after V lost 4 bases and J lost 1 base. The V gene's germline CDR1 is SGHNT and CDR2 YYREEE (reference sequence). The CDR3 here is CASSPGQSYEQYF. DNA of the CDR3: TGTGCCAGCAGCCCGGGACAGTCCTACGAGCAGTACTTC.

This chain links TRBV5-6 with TRBJ2-1, with TRBD1 matching over 8 bases. CDR3 size: 14 residues. V dropped 4 bases and J dropped 4; count of bases not matched to a gene: 4. Germline loops: CDR1 SGHDT, CDR2 YYEEEE. CDR3 loop: CASSLGQGYNEQFF. In nucleotides, the CDR3 is TGTGCCAGCAGCCTCGGACAGGGTTACAATGAGCAGTTCTTC.